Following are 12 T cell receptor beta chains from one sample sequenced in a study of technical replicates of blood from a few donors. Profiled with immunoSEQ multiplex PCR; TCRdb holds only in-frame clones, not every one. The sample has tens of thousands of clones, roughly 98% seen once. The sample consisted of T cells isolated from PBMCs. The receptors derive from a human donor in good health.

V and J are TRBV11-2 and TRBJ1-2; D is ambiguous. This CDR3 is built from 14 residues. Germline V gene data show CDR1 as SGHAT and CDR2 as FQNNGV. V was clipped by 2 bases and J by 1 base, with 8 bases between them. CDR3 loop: CASSLRTGNYGYTF. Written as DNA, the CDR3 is TGTGCCAGCAGCTTAAGAACGGGTAACTATGGCTACACCTTC.

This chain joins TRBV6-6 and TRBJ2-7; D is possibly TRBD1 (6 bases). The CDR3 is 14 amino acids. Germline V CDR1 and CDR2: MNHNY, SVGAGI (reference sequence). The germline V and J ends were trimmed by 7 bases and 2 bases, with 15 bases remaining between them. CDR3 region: CASTPGAAPYEQYF. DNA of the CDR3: TGTGCCAGCACCCCAGGGGCGGCCCCCTACGAGCAGTACTTC.

The CDR3 here is CASSVYRSSYEQYF. The CDR3 DNA reads TGTGCCAGCAGTGTTTACAGGAGCTCCTACGAGCAGTACTTC. V gene TRBV6-1 combines with J gene TRBJ2-7, with D perhaps TRBD1 (5 bases). This CDR3 contains 14 residues. Between the trimmed V and J ends, which lost 4 bases and 0 bases, there was a span of 10 bases. Germline lookup yields CDR1 MNHNS and CDR2 SASEGT.

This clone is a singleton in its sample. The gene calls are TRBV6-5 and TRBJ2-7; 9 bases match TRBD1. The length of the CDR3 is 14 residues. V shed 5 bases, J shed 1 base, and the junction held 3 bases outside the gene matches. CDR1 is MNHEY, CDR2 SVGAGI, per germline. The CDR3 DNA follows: TGTGCCAGCAGTCATGGGACAGGGTCCTACGAGCAGTACTTC. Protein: CASSHGTGSYEQYF.

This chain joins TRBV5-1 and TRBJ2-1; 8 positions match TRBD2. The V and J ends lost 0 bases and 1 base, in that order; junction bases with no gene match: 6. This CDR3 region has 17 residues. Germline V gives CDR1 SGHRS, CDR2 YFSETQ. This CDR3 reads CASSLVTSGKSYNEQFF. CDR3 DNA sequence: TGCGCCAGCAGCTTGGTAACTAGCGGAAAATCCTACAATGAGCAGTTCTTC.

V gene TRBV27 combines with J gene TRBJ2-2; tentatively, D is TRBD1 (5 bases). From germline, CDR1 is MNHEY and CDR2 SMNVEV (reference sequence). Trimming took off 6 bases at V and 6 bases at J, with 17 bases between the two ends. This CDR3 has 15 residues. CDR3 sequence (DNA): TGTGCCAGCAGCACACTCCAGGGATTATCCGGGGAGCTGTTTTTT. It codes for CASSTLQGLSGELFF.

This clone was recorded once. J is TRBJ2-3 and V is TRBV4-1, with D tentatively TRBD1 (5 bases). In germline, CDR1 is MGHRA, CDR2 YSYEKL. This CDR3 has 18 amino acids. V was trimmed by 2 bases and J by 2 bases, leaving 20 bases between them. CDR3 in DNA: TGCGCCAGCAGCCAAAGCCCGGATACGGCCAGGGCCACAGATACGCAGTATTTT. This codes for CASSQSPDTARATDTQYF.

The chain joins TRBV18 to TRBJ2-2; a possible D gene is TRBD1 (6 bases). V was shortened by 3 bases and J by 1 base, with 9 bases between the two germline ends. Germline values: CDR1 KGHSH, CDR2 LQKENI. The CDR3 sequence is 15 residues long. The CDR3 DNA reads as TGTGCCAGCTCACCCCAGGACAGGAACACCGGGGAGCTGTTTTTT. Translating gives CASSPQDRNTGELFF.

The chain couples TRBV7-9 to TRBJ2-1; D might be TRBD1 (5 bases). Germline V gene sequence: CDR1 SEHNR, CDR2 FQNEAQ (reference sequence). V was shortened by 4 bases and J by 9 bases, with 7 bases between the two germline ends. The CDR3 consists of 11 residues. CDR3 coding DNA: TGTGCCAGCAGCTCGACAGTTGAGCAGTTCTTC. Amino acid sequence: CASSSTVEQFF.

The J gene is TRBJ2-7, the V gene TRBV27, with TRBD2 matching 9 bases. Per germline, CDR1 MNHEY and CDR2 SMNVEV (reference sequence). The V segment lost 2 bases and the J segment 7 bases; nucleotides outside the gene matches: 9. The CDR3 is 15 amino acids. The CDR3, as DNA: TGTGCCAGCAGTTTAGTCGGCGGGAGGGCCAGGGAGCAGTACTTC. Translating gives CASSLVGGRAREQYF.

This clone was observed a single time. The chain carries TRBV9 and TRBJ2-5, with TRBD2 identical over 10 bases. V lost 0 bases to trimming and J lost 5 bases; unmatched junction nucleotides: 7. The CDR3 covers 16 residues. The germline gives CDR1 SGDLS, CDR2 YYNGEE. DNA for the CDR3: TGTGCCAGCAGCGTAGCCCCTAGCGGGAGATTTGAGACCCAGTACTTC. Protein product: CASSVAPSGRFETQYF.

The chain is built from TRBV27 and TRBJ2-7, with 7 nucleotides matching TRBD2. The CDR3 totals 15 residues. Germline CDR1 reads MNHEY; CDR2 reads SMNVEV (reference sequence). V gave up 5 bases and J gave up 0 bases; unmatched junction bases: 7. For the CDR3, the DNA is TGTGCCAGCAGTAGGGGACTATCGAGCTCCTACGAGCAGTACTTC. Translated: CASSRGLSSSYEQYF.